This T cell receptor beta chain was sequenced during a study of blood T cell repertoires in COVID-19. Germline values: CDR1 ENHRY, CDR2 SYGVKD. V gave up 1 base and J gave up 6 bases; unmatched junction bases: 6. The CDR3 has 15 residues. This clone was seen once. Produced via immunoSEQ multiplex PCR; TCRdb's table is partial and in-frame only. Found here are about 320,000 clones, around nine tenths of them singletons; the top ten hold around 10%. What was sequenced was peripheral blood. The chain links TRBV10-3 to TRBJ1-3; TRBD1 matches at 7 bases. The receptor was derived from a woman in her 30s with COVID-19, enrolled during active disease. The CDR3 loop is CAISELRTGENTIYF. The CDR3 DNA sequence: TGTGCCATCAGTGAGTTAAGGACAGGAGAAAACACCATATATTTT.